This TCR beta chain was retrieved from a study of naive and memory T cell subsets. Whole-study results and caveats: A few larger clonotypes appeared in naive repertoires, especially CD8, possibly memory cells re-expressing CD45RA. Activation and differentiation may alter RNA-based TCR counts.

Both TRBC1 and TRBC2 were covered by a beta constant-region primer of two equimolar oligonucleotides. TCRdb re-analysed the UMI-ligation and nested PCR reads in MiXCR, keeping a single row per CDR3 protein. The sample shows under 150,000 distinct CDR3 sequences, about 17% of them seen only once. CDR1 is SGHRS, CDR2 YFSETQ, per germline. The CDR3 has 14 residues. V was cut by 3 bases and J by 2 bases, with 12 bases left in between. CMV status came from CD4+ IFNgamma after overnight CMV lysate stimulation. This clonotype was seen a single time. The target antigen is unknown. The sequencing input was naive CD4+ T cells from blood. This sequence originates from a human donor in good health. V is TRBV5-1 and J is TRBJ2-7; the D is unclear. DNA of the CDR3: TGCGCCAGCAGCTCCGACACGATAACCTACGAGCAGTACTTC. Translated: CASSSDTITYEQYF.